Each of the 10 T cell receptor beta chains below was sequenced from the same sample in a study of identical twins (dated by TCRdb to the mid-2010s). The method was 5' RACE. TCRdb records Illumina HiSeq 2000 as the sequencer. TCRdb reran the public reads through fastp at Q25 and MiXCR, keeping productive beta chains. CDR3 protein sequences are deduplicated, and each keeps its most common genes and DNA. The sample table records about 1.7 million distinct CDR3 sequences; around 33% of these occur just once. The ten largest make up 0.25% to 0.3% of the sample. Sequencing was performed on cord blood. The receptor source for this set is a newborn girl in good health.

The chain combines TRBV12-3 or TRBV12-4 with TRBJ1-1, with a possible D match to TRBD1 (6 bases). Trimming shortened V by 5 bases and J by 13 bases, and 17 bases separated the two germline ends. The CDR3 spans 12 residues. The CDR3 is CASSPDGGAGFF. CDR3 in DNA: TGTGCCAGCAGTCCAGACGGGGGCGCGGGTTTCTTT.

The rearrangement links TRBV7-9 to TRBJ2-1, with D tentatively TRBD1 (6 bases). Germline V gene sequence: CDR1 SEHNR, CDR2 FQNEAQ (reference sequence). V was cut by 2 bases and J by 9 bases, with 14 bases left in between. This CDR3 region has 14 residues. CDR3 coding DNA: TGTGCCAGCAGCTTAAAACTATTAGGGGGTGAGCAGTTCTTC. Translation gives CASSLKLLGGEQFF.

This clonotype was found once. The chain links TRBV20-1 to TRBJ2-3; 9 bases map to TRBD2. CDR1 and CDR2 (germline): DFQATT, SNEGSKA (reference sequence). After removal of 6 bases from V and 0 bases from J, the junction contained 16 bases not matched to a gene. The CDR3 spans 18 residues. CDR3 residues: CSAPFVPSGAPSTDTQYF. In nucleotides, the CDR3 is TGCAGTGCCCCATTCGTCCCTAGCGGGGCCCCTAGCACAGATACGCAGTATTTT.

The CDR3 here is CASSFCQGGAHQPQHF. The CDR3 coding sequence is TGTGCCAGCAGTTTCTGTCAGGGAGGTGCGCATCAGCCCCAGCATTTT. V and J are TRBV12-3 or TRBV12-4 and TRBJ1-5; D might be TRBD1 (5 bases). The CDR3 is made up of 16 amino acids. Trimming pared 3 bases from V and 5 bases from J, leaving 17 bases between.

This chain uses TRBV5-1 with TRBJ1-2; 8 bases match TRBD1. Germline assignment: CDR1 SGHRS and CDR2 YFSETQ. With V trimmed by 0 bases and J by 4 bases, 5 bases remained unmatched. The CDR3 sequence is 15 residues long. The CDR3, as DNA: TGCGCCAGCAGCTTGGATCCAGGGGGCATCTATGGCTACACCTTC. Its protein is CASSLDPGGIYGYTF.

In this sample, this clonotype turned up a few times. This chain connects TRBV5-1 to TRBJ2-5; D perhaps matches TRBD2 (6 bases). The CDR3 sequence is 14 residues long. The V and J ends lost 4 bases and 1 base respectively, with 11 bases between them. Germline V lookup: CDR1 SGHRS, CDR2 YFSETQ. This CDR3 is CASSMSGFQETQYF. CDR3 sequence (DNA): TGCGCCAGCAGCATGAGCGGGTTCCAAGAGACCCAGTACTTC. Supplemented by reference TRBV5-1 and TRBJ2-5, the full variable domain reads KAGVTQTPRYLIKTRGQQVTLSCSPISGHRSVSWYQQTPGQGLQFLFEYFSETQRNKGNFPGRFSGRQFSNSRSEMNVSTLELGDSALYLCASSMSGFQETQYFGPGTRLLVL.

This clonotype was seen only a few times. This chain links TRBV14 with TRBJ1-2; D call uncertain. Trimming shortened V by 0 bases and J by 7 bases, and 18 bases separated the two germline ends. The length of the CDR3 is 16 residues. The germline CDR1 and CDR2 sequences are SGHDN and FVKESK. CDR3 amino acids: CASSQDGRRPHVGYTF. The CDR3 DNA sequence: TGTGCCAGCAGCCAAGACGGTCGGCGGCCCCATGTTGGCTACACCTTC.

V gene TRBV20-1 combines with J gene TRBJ2-7; no firm D call. The CDR3 extends over 13 amino acids. The germline V gene encodes CDR1 DFQATT and CDR2 SNEGSKA (reference sequence). Trimming removed 3 bases at V and 7 bases at J, with 16 bases between. The CDR3 loop reads CSASGTSYNEQYF. CDR3 coding DNA: TGCAGTGCTAGCGGTACCTCCTACAATGAGCAGTACTTC.

This clonotype was recorded a few times. The DNA for the CDR3 is TGCAGTGCTAGACCTCGGATCACTAATGAGCAGTTCTTC. It specifies CSARPRITNEQFF. V is TRBV20-1 and J is TRBJ2-1, with D unresolved. The length of the CDR3 is 13 residues. Looked up from germline, CDR1 is DFQATT and CDR2 is SNEGSKA (reference sequence). Trimming cost V 2 bases and J 7 bases, with 12 bases left between them.

This clonotype was counted at least ten times. V and J are TRBV24-1 and TRBJ2-1, with 14 nucleotides matching TRBD2. The CDR3 length is 17 residues. Germline assignment: CDR1 KGHDR and CDR2 SFDVKD. With V trimmed by 0 bases and J by 6 bases, 3 bases remained unmatched. CDR3 residues: CATSDLGTSGRGNEQFF. CDR3 coding DNA: TGTGCCACCAGTGATTTGGGGACTAGCGGGAGAGGCAATGAGCAGTTCTTC.